The entry that follows covers one TCR beta chain sequence. This sample is drawn from a study of T cells expressing NK-cell markers. Germline lookup yields CDR1 MNHNS and CDR2 SASEGT. The CDR3 sequence is 15 residues long. TCRdb reprocessed the 5' RACE reads and stores each CDR3 protein as one record, lacking DNA. The listing contains almost 450,000 distinct CDR3 sequences. The sample taken for sequencing was blood T cells: a sorted CD56 or NKG2C T cell subset, CD4+ or CD8+ T cells, or bulk PBMC T cells (not recorded which). The genes are TRBV6-1 and TRBJ2-5; absent DNA, TCRdb's TRBD2 call cannot be checked. The receptor was isolated from a woman between 18 and 70 years old in good health. The CDR3 loop reads CASSRTSGVQETQYF.